These T cell receptor beta chains were read from a single sample in a study of blood T cells in healthy people across ages. TCRdb called the 5' RACE reads again in MiXCR, with one record for every CDR3 protein. Here the sample spans approximately 800,000 distinct CDR3 sequences, approximately 53% being singletons. Specimen: blood. The receptor source for this set is a man aged 40-49 years in good health. The CDR3 runs from the conserved cysteine through the conserved F or W. Each record gives: V gene, clone size, J gene, D gene, CDR3 DNA, CDR3 protein. The D gene is left open where the match is weak. Clone size appears in some rows only: once, few, many, or a class for an expanded clone.

v_gene: TRBV12-3/TRBV12-4; abundance: -; j_gene: TRBJ2-3; d_gene: -; CDR3nt: TGTGCCAGCAGCCCGATGGGAGGGGGAAGCACAGATACGCAGTATTTT; CDR3aa: CASSPMGGGSTDTQYF
v_gene: TRBV4-1; abundance: -; j_gene: TRBJ2-5; d_gene: -; CDR3nt: TGCGCCAGCAGCCAGGTCCCTGGGCGGGAACAACGGGAGACCCAGTACTTC; CDR3aa: CASSQVPGREQRETQYF
v_gene: TRBV7-2; abundance: -; j_gene: TRBJ2-7; d_gene: TRBD2; CDR3nt: TGTGCCAGCAGCTTAGGACTAGCGGGCCAATACAAGCAGTACTTC; CDR3aa: CASSLGLAGQYKQYF
v_gene: TRBV7-9; abundance: few; j_gene: TRBJ2-1; d_gene: -; CDR3nt: TGTGCCAGCAGCGTTTGGCAGGGGATAGCCAATGAGCAGTTCTTC; CDR3aa: CASSVWQGIANEQFF
v_gene: TRBV7-8; abundance: -; j_gene: TRBJ1-5; d_gene: -; CDR3nt: TGTGCCAGCAGCTTAGTAGGAGGCCCCGTGACGGATCAGCCCCAGCATTTT; CDR3aa: CASSLVGGPVTDQPQHF
v_gene: TRBV2; abundance: few; j_gene: TRBJ2-5; d_gene: -; CDR3nt: TGTGCCAGCAGTGAATTGCAGGGGACCTGGGGGCAGTACTTC; CDR3aa: CASSELQGTWGQYF
v_gene: TRBV3-1; abundance: -; j_gene: TRBJ2-5; d_gene: TRBD2; CDR3nt: TGTGCCAGCAGCCCCTACCCTACTAGCGGCGGGGAGACCCAGTACTTC; CDR3aa: CASSPYPTSGGETQYF
v_gene: TRBV5-1; abundance: -; j_gene: TRBJ2-1; d_gene: -; CDR3nt: TGCGCCAGCAGCTCACGCGACCCGAAGCACAATGAGCAGTTCTTC; CDR3aa: CASSSRDPKHNEQFF
v_gene: TRBV7-9; abundance: once; j_gene: TRBJ1-5; d_gene: -; CDR3nt: TGTGCCAGCAGACTCGGGACCGAAACCCTATACAATCAGCCCCAGCATTTT; CDR3aa: CASRLGTETLYNQPQHF
v_gene: TRBV11-3; abundance: -; j_gene: TRBJ1-1; d_gene: -; CDR3nt: TGTGCCAGCACCAAAGAGGGACCTGAAGCTTTCTTT; CDR3aa: CASTKEGPEAFF
v_gene: TRBV7-2; abundance: few; j_gene: TRBJ2-3; d_gene: TRBD2; CDR3nt: TGTGCCAGCAGCTGGGACAACCGACTAGCGGCAAGCACAGATACGCAGTATTTT; CDR3aa: CASSWDNRLAASTDTQYF
v_gene: TRBV20-1; abundance: -; j_gene: TRBJ2-3; d_gene: -; CDR3nt: TGCAGTGCTAGTACCGGGAATGCGCAGTATTTT; CDR3aa: CSASTGNAQYF
v_gene: TRBV7-7; abundance: -; j_gene: TRBJ2-3; d_gene: -; CDR3nt: TGTGCTAGCAGCCCCCTGGCGGGTGCAGATACGCAGTATTTT; CDR3aa: CASSPLAGADTQYF
v_gene: TRBV5-1; abundance: many; j_gene: TRBJ2-5; d_gene: TRBD2; CDR3nt: TGCGCCAGCAGCTTAGAGACTAGCTCGCAAGAGACCCAGTACTTC; CDR3aa: CASSLETSSQETQYF
v_gene: TRBV4-1; abundance: -; j_gene: TRBJ2-3; d_gene: -; CDR3nt: TGCGCCAGCAGCCAAGTCTGGGTCAGAACAGATACGCAGTATTTT; CDR3aa: CASSQVWVRTDTQYF
v_gene: TRBV12-3/TRBV12-4; abundance: few; j_gene: TRBJ2-4; d_gene: -; CDR3nt: TGTGCCAGCAGTTTTACGGGGATGAGGAGCATTCAGTACTTC; CDR3aa: CASSFTGMRSIQYF